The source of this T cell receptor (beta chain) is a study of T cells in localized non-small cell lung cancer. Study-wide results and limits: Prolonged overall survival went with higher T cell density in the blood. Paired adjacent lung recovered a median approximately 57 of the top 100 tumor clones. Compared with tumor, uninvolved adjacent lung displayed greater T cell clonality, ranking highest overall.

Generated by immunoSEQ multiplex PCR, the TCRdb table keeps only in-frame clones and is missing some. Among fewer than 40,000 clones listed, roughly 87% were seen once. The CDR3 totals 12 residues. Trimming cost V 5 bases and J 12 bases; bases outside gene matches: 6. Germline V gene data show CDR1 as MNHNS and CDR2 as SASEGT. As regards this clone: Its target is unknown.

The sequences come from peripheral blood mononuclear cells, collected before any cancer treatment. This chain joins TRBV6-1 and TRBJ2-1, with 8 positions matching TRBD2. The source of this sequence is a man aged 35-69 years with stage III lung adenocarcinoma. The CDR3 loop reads CASSMVAGGQFF. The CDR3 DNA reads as TGTGCCAGCAGTATGGTTGCGGGGGGGCAGTTCTTC.